The 9 T cell receptor beta chains reported below all come from one sample, sequenced in a study of shared clonotypes between healthy human individuals. The repertoire was sequenced with immunoSEQ multiplex PCR; TCRdb's copy has only in-frame clones and lacks some. The table records about 490,000 clones, approximately 80% of them present only once. Sequencing used PBMCs. These receptors were obtained from a woman in her 40s in good health. Some clones in this sample may be carry-over from other donors' samples.

V gene TRBV5-4 combines with J gene TRBJ2-7; D possibly matches TRBD1 or TRBD2 (5 bases each). The CDR3 spans 14 residues. Trimming shortened V by 7 bases and J by 2 bases, and 16 bases separated the two germline ends. Per the germline V gene, CDR1 is SGHNT and CDR2 is YYREEE (reference sequence). This CDR3 reads CASSPGAAAYEQYF. In nucleotides, the CDR3 is TGTGCCAGCTCCCCCGGGGCGGCGGCCTACGAGCAGTACTTC.

The chain has TRBV7-8 and TRBJ1-2, with 9 bases identical to TRBD1. CDR3 length equals 17 residues. Germline-derived CDR1 and CDR2 are SGHVS and FQNEAQ. The junction had 9 bases not matched to a gene; V was cut back by 4 bases and J by 0 bases. CDR3 region: CASSWGDRVTSNYGYTF. The CDR3 DNA reads TGTGCCAGCAGCTGGGGGGACAGGGTGACCTCTAACTATGGCTACACCTTC.

A few counts support this clone. The gene calls are TRBV15 and TRBJ2-3; a possible D gene is TRBD2 (5 bases). Trimming took 0 bases from V and 2 from J, leaving 27 bases between them. This CDR3 is built from 21 residues. Germline CDR1 is LNHNV and CDR2 is YYDKDF (reference sequence). Here the CDR3 DNA reads TGTGCCACCAGCAGAGATAGTGGAGGACGGTTACCCCTGCATGACACAGATACGCAGTATTTT. It codes for CATSRDSGGRLPLHDTDTQYF. Complete variable domain (other parts from reference TRBV15 and TRBJ2-3): DAMVIQNPRYQVTQFGKPVTLSCSQTLNHNVMYWYQQKSSQAPKLLFHYYDKDFNNEADTPDNFQSRRPNTSFCFLDIRSPGLGDTAMYLCATSRDSGGRLPLHDTDTQYFGPGTRLTVL.

This clone appeared once. The V and J genes are TRBV6-4 and TRBJ2-1; TRBD1 or TRBD2 may be the D gene (5 bases each). CDR3 length: 15 residues. Per the germline V gene, CDR1 is MRHNA and CDR2 is SNTAGT. V lost 6 bases to trimming and J lost 5 bases, with 17 bases between them. The CDR3 DNA reads as TGTGCCAGCAGCACCTCCGGGACGGATCACAATGAGCAGTTCTTC. Its translation is CASSTSGTDHNEQFF.

As to this clone: This may arise from a read error, as a much more abundant clone is one base away. The chain is built from TRBV28 and TRBJ1-4; no clear D gene. V lost 2 bases to trimming and J lost 10 bases, with 5 bases between them. The CDR3 loop spans 11 amino acids. Per germline, CDR1 MDHEN and CDR2 SYDVKM. The CDR3 DNA reads TGTGCCAGCAGTTTAGATGGAAAACTGTTTTTT. Residues: CASSLDGKLFF.

This clone was picked up a small number of times. The chain is built from TRBV5-1 and TRBJ2-5; no clear D. V was trimmed by 4 bases and J by 2 bases, leaving 12 bases between them. Germline loops: CDR1 SGHRS, CDR2 YFSETQ. The CDR3 is 14 residues long. Here the CDR3 reads CASSLNVPQETQYF. The CDR3 coding sequence is TGCGCCAGCAGCCTGAATGTCCCGCAAGAGACCCAGTACTTC.

This chain joins TRBV6-1 and TRBJ2-3; D remains ambiguous. This CDR3 is 12 amino acids long. V lost 3 bases and J 2 bases, leaving 3 bases between the germline ends. Germline CDR1 MNHNS, CDR2 SASEGT. The CDR3 DNA reads as TGTGCCAGCAGTGACAACACAGATACGCAGTATTTT. Its protein product is CASSDNTDTQYF.

This chain links TRBV9 with TRBJ2-6; TRBD1 aligns across 7 bases. The CDR3 loop spans 16 amino acids. CDR1 is SGDLS and CDR2 is YYNGEE in the germline V gene. V gave up 2 bases and J gave up 0 bases; unmatched junction bases: 2. This CDR3 is CASSVDRDSGANVLTF. Written as DNA, the CDR3 is TGTGCCAGCAGCGTCGACAGGGACTCTGGGGCCAACGTCCTGACTTTC.

This clone has a count of ten or more. This chain uses TRBV21-1 with TRBJ1-1; the table calls TRBD1, which could not be checked here. TRBV21-1 is designated a pseudogene. This CDR3 spans 17 amino acids. CDR3 nucleotides: TGTGCCAGCATCTTCGACAGGGGGCAGGTTATGAACACTGAAGCTTTCTTT. Protein: CASIFDRGQVMNTEAFF.